Listed below are T cell receptor beta chains from one sample, sequenced in a study of cytomegalovirus exposure and HLA in healthy donors. The method was immunoSEQ multiplex PCR; TCRdb's version includes in-frame clones alone and lacks a portion of them. The table includes around 55,000 clones, about 69% detected once. The sequenced sample consisted of PBMCs. The receptors were sampled from a man aged 40-49 years in good health and CMV-seropositive. Each CDR3 is given with its conserved first and last residue. Fields, in order: CDR3 length, D gene, J gene, clone size, V gene, CDR3 protein, CDR3 DNA. D genes are given only for firm matches. The size field is filled for only some rows; it gives once, few, many or a size class.

length: 13; D: NA; J: TRBJ1-2; size: NA; V: TRBV6-1; CDR3: CASSDWGLYGYTF; DNA: TGTGCCAGCAGTGACTGGGGGCTTTATGGCTACACCTTC
length: 16; D: TRBD2; J: TRBJ2-3; size: NA; V: TRBV29-1; CDR3: CSVGEYSGGSTDTQYF; DNA: TGCAGCGTTGGGGAGTATAGCGGGGGGTCGACAGATACGCAGTATTTT
length: 13; D: NA; J: TRBJ2-3; size: few; V: TRBV12-5; CDR3: CASGLSIADTQYF; DNA: TGTGCTAGTGGACTTAGCATCGCAGATACGCAGTATTTT
length: 18; D: TRBD2; J: TRBJ2-7; size: NA; V: TRBV25-1; CDR3: CATQSFGNPGGPTYEQYF; DNA: TGTGCCACCCAGTCTTTTGGAAATCCGGGAGGTCCTACCTACGAGCAGTACTTC
length: 12; D: NA; J: TRBJ2-3; size: once; V: TRBV13; CDR3: CASSLGRGTQYF; DNA: TGTGCCAGCAGCTTAGGTCGGGGTACGCAGTATTTT
length: 16; D: TRBD2; J: TRBJ2-5; size: NA; V: TRBV5-4; CDR3: CASSPRLAGAEETQYF; DNA: TGTGCCAGCAGCCCCCGGCTAGCGGGGGCCGAAGAGACCCAGTACTTC
length: 15; D: NA; J: TRBJ2-5; size: NA; V: TRBV15; CDR3: CATSRDGAGRETQYF; DNA: TGTGCCACCAGCAGAGATGGGGCAGGTCGGGAGACCCAGTACTTC
length: 15; D: NA; J: TRBJ2-7; size: NA; V: TRBV30; CDR3: CAWGRGRTFSHEQYF; DNA: TGTGCCTGGGGTAGGGGCAGGACGTTTTCTCACGAGCAGTACTTC
length: 13; D: TRBD1; J: TRBJ1-2; size: NA; V: TRBV18; CDR3: CASSRDRPGGYTF; DNA: TGTGCCAGCTCACGGGACAGACCGGGAGGCTACACCTTC
length: 15; D: TRBD1; J: TRBJ1-1; size: few; V: TRBV7-3; CDR3: CASRYITGGGGEAFF; DNA: TGTGCCAGCAGGTATATCACAGGGGGAGGAGGTGAAGCTTTCTTT
length: 15; D: NA; J: TRBJ1-2; size: NA; V: TRBV30; CDR3: CAWSVLGGDNYGYTF; DNA: TGTGCCTGGAGTGTACTAGGAGGGGACAACTATGGCTACACCTTC
length: 18; D: TRBD2; J: TRBJ2-3; size: few; V: TRBV5-1; CDR3: CASSLSTSGSPSTDTQYF; DNA: TGCGCCAGCAGCTTATCCACTAGCGGGTCGCCCAGCACAGATACGCAGTATTTT
length: 14; D: TRBD1; J: TRBJ1-2; size: NA; V: TRBV5-6; CDR3: CAGSLEDRVYGYTF; DNA: TGTGCCGGCAGCTTGGAAGACAGGGTCTATGGCTACACCTTC
length: 11; D: NA; J: TRBJ1-2; size: NA; V: TRBV29-1; CDR3: CSVNRMYGYTF; DNA: TGCAGCGTTAACAGGATGTATGGCTACACCTTC
length: 13; D: TRBD1; J: TRBJ1-5; size: few; V: TRBV6-5; CDR3: CTSQGGVNQPQHF; DNA: TGTACTTCGCAGGGGGGCGTCAATCAGCCCCAGCATTTT
length: 16; D: TRBD1; J: TRBJ1-1; size: NA; V: TRBV7-8; CDR3: CASSRRGGLLNTEAFF; DNA: TGTGCCAGCAGCCGTCGAGGGGGCCTTTTGAACACTGAAGCTTTCTTT
length: 17; D: TRBD2; J: TRBJ2-1; size: NA; V: TRBV7-6; CDR3: CASSPTGLAGSYNEQFF; DNA: TGTGCCAGCAGCCCGACGGGACTAGCGGGGAGTTACAATGAGCAGTTCTTC
length: 16; D: NA; J: TRBJ2-1; size: NA; V: TRBV7-3; CDR3: CASSSQGYISGNEQFF; DNA: TGTGCCAGCAGCTCGCAGGGTTACATAAGTGGGAATGAGCAGTTCTTC
length: 14; D: NA; J: TRBJ1-1; size: NA; V: TRBV4-2; CDR3: CASSPVSRGTEAFF; DNA: TGTGCCAGCAGCCCGGTGTCAAGGGGCACTGAAGCTTTCTTT
length: 14; D: NA; J: TRBJ1-2; size: NA; V: TRBV5-8; CDR3: CASSLGGGNYGYTF; DNA: TGTGCCAGCAGCTTGGGGGGCGGCAACTATGGCTACACCTTC
length: 16; D: NA; J: TRBJ2-3; size: few; V: TRBV6-5; CDR3: CASSYHGGSTTDTQYF; DNA: TGTGCCAGCAGTTACCATGGCGGGTCGACAACAGATACGCAGTATTTT
length: 16; D: TRBD2; J: TRBJ2-7; size: NA; V: TRBV5-4; CDR3: CASSPTTSGGPYEQYF; DNA: TGTGCCAGCAGCCCGACGACCAGCGGGGGGCCCTACGAGCAGTACTTC
length: 15; D: TRBD1; J: TRBJ2-5; size: NA; V: TRBV5-4; CDR3: CASSLDGTGRETQYF; DNA: TGTGCCAGCAGCTTGGATGGGACAGGGAGGGAGACCCAGTACTTC
length: 14; D: NA; J: TRBJ1-2; size: NA; V: TRBV11-2; CDR3: CASSLDTVNYGYTF; DNA: TGTGCCAGCAGCTTAGACACGGTTAACTATGGCTACACCTTC
length: 16; D: TRBD1; J: TRBJ2-2; size: few; V: TRBV6-5; CDR3: CASSLGQFANTGELFF; DNA: TGTGCCAGCAGTTTGGGACAGTTCGCGAACACCGGGGAGCTGTTTTTT
length: 15; D: NA; J: TRBJ1-6; size: few; V: TRBV6-1; CDR3: CATRTDGSPNSPLHF; DNA: TGTGCCACCAGGACAGATGGTTCCCCCAATTCACCCCTCCACTTT
length: 16; D: TRBD2; J: TRBJ2-3; size: NA; V: TRBV19; CDR3: CASSLYSGGAQDTQYF; DNA: TGTGCCAGTAGCCTCTATAGCGGGGGGGCCCAAGATACGCAGTATTTT
length: 14; D: TRBD1; J: TRBJ2-7; size: few; V: TRBV6-5; CDR3: CASSYYQGAHEQYF; DNA: TGTGCCAGCAGTTACTACCAGGGGGCCCACGAGCAGTACTTC
length: 13; D: NA; J: TRBJ1-2; size: NA; V: TRBV5-4; CDR3: CASSSVNRNGYTF; DNA: TGTGCCAGCAGTTCCGTTAACAGGAATGGCTACACCTTC
length: 13; D: TRBD1; J: TRBJ1-1; size: few; V: TRBV6-5; CDR3: CASSTDRDTEAFF; DNA: TGTGCCAGCAGTACCGACAGGGACACTGAAGCTTTCTTT
length: 14; D: NA; J: TRBJ2-5; size: few; V: TRBV7-2; CDR3: CASSLRGYQETQYF; DNA: TGTGCCAGCAGCTTAAGGGGATACCAAGAGACCCAGTACTTC
length: 14; D: TRBD1; J: TRBJ1-1; size: NA; V: TRBV6-5; CDR3: CASKIQGVNTEAFF; DNA: TGTGCCAGCAAGATCCAGGGGGTCAACACTGAAGCTTTCTTT
length: 16; D: TRBD2; J: TRBJ2-2; size: NA; V: TRBV5-6; CDR3: CASSLTTSGPTGELFF; DNA: TGTGCCAGCAGCTTAACGACTAGCGGACCGACCGGGGAGCTGTTTTTT
length: 16; D: NA; J: TRBJ1-3; size: NA; V: TRBV6-4; CDR3: CASRARGTHSGNTIYF; DNA: TGTGCCAGCAGAGCCAGGGGTACTCACTCTGGAAACACCATATATTTT
length: 12; D: TRBD1; J: TRBJ1-1; size: NA; V: TRBV5-4; CDR3: CATTGAGTEAFF; DNA: TGTGCCACCACAGGGGCCGGCACTGAAGCTTTCTTT
length: 14; D: NA; J: TRBJ2-5; size: few; V: TRBV15; CDR3: CATSTRRGGETQYF; DNA: TGTGCCACCAGCACCAGACGGGGAGGAGAGACCCAGTACTTC
length: 11; D: NA; J: TRBJ2-7; size: NA; V: TRBV7-2; CDR3: CASSSTYEQYF; DNA: TGTGCCAGCAGCTCCACCTACGAGCAGTACTTC
length: 16; D: NA; J: TRBJ1-5; size: NA; V: TRBV30; CDR3: CAWTVFPPGEGQPQHF; DNA: TGTGCCTGGACCGTATTCCCACCCGGGGAGGGACAGCCCCAGCATTTT
length: 12; D: NA; J: TRBJ2-1; size: few; V: TRBV5-4; CDR3: CASSLRDNEQFF; DNA: TGTGCCAGCAGCTTGCGGGATAATGAGCAGTTCTTC
length: 15; D: NA; J: TRBJ1-2; size: few; V: TRBV5-6; CDR3: CASSDVGGGGYGYTF; DNA: TGTGCCAGCAGCGATGTTGGCGGGGGCGGCTATGGCTACACCTTC
length: 13; D: TRBD2; J: TRBJ2-7; size: NA; V: TRBV10-2; CDR3: CASSASGRYEQYF; DNA: TGCGCCAGCAGTGCTAGCGGCCGCTACGAGCAGTACTTC
length: 16; D: TRBD2; J: TRBJ2-2; size: NA; V: TRBV7-3; CDR3: CASSDQAGPNTGELFF; DNA: TGTGCCAGCAGCGACCAAGCGGGGCCCAACACCGGGGAGCTGTTTTTT
length: 14; D: NA; J: TRBJ2-1; size: few; V: TRBV10-3; CDR3: CAISRTEGYNEQFF; DNA: TGTGCCATCAGCCGGACGGAGGGTTACAATGAGCAGTTCTTC
length: 14; D: NA; J: TRBJ1-1; size: few; V: TRBV27; CDR3: CASSTQDRNTEAFF; DNA: TGTGCCAGCAGTACACAAGACAGGAACACTGAAGCTTTCTTT
length: 14; D: NA; J: TRBJ2-1; size: NA; V: TRBV27; CDR3: CASSLSPGWNEQFF; DNA: TGTGCCAGCAGTTTATCGCCCGGTTGGAATGAGCAGTTCTTC
length: 18; D: TRBD2; J: TRBJ2-5; size: NA; V: TRBV7-6; CDR3: CASRRRPSGGRFQETQYF; DNA: TGTGCCAGCAGACGACGGCCTAGCGGGGGGCGTTTCCAAGAGACCCAGTACTTC
length: 11; D: NA; J: TRBJ1-1; size: NA; V: TRBV6-5; CDR3: CATRRGSEAFF; DNA: TGTGCCACCCGGCGGGGGTCTGAAGCTTTCTTT
length: 13; D: TRBD1; J: TRBJ2-7; size: NA; V: TRBV9; CDR3: CASSVGQSYEQYF; DNA: TGTGCCAGCAGCGTGGGACAGAGCTACGAGCAGTACTTC
length: 15; D: TRBD1; J: TRBJ1-2; size: NA; V: TRBV9; CDR3: CASSAFDRESRGYTF; DNA: TGTGCCAGCAGCGCATTTGACAGGGAGTCTCGTGGCTACACCTTC
length: 11; D: NA; J: TRBJ2-7; size: NA; V: TRBV9; CDR3: CASSDDSEQYF; DNA: TGTGCCAGCAGCGATGACAGCGAGCAGTACTTC
length: 16; D: NA; J: TRBJ1-1; size: few; V: TRBV6-5; CDR3: CASSYDPQGGVTEAFF; DNA: TGTGCCAGCAGTTACGATCCGCAGGGAGGAGTCACTGAAGCTTTCTTT
length: 13; D: NA; J: TRBJ1-1; size: NA; V: TRBV9; CDR3: CASSGQEATEAFF; DNA: TGTGCCAGCAGCGGTCAGGAGGCCACTGAAGCTTTCTTT
length: 16; D: NA; J: TRBJ1-1; size: NA; V: TRBV6-5; CDR3: CASSSPSSGRRDEAFF; DNA: TGTGCCAGCAGTTCCCCGTCCTCGGGGCGGAGGGATGAAGCTTTCTTT
length: 15; D: NA; J: TRBJ2-7; size: NA; V: TRBV7-2; CDR3: CASSEQTGTSDEQYF; DNA: TGTGCCAGCAGTGAACAGACAGGTACGTCTGACGAGCAGTACTTC
length: 13; D: NA; J: TRBJ2-3; size: NA; V: TRBV6-1; CDR3: CASTSSGTDTQYF; DNA: TGTGCCAGCACTAGTTCTGGCACAGATACGCAGTATTTT
length: 15; D: NA; J: TRBJ2-5; size: NA; V: TRBV6-5; CDR3: CASSYGRVGGETQYF; DNA: TGTGCCAGCAGTTACGGTAGAGTAGGGGGAGAGACCCAGTACTTC
length: 13; D: NA; J: TRBJ1-2; size: NA; V: TRBV27; CDR3: CASSLGRYYGYTF; DNA: TGTGCCAGCAGTTTGGGGCGGTACTATGGCTACACCTTC
length: 13; D: NA; J: TRBJ2-3; size: NA; V: TRBV7-7; CDR3: CASSASRLDTQYF; DNA: TGTGCCAGCAGCGCGTCCCGGTTAGATACGCAGTATTTT
length: 14; D: TRBD1; J: TRBJ2-7; size: NA; V: TRBV2; CDR3: CASREDRGSHEQYF; DNA: TGTGCCAGCAGGGAGGACAGGGGATCCCACGAGCAGTACTTC